This T cell receptor (beta chain) originates from a study of blood T cells in healthy people across ages. V was clipped by 4 bases and J by 6 bases; unmatched bases: 6. This CDR3 is built from 14 residues. Germline V gene lookup returns CDR1 SEHNR and CDR2 FQNEAQ (reference sequence). Through a sample-barcoded 5' primer and a J-beta primer mix, a second PCR was run for roughly 6 to 11 cycles. TCRdb passed the 5' RACE reads through MiXCR, listing each CDR3 protein once. The sample shows roughly 700,000 distinct CDR3 sequences, approximately 49% of them seen only once. Material: blood. V is TRBV7-9 and J is TRBJ2-1; 7 bases agree with TRBD1. This clonotype originated in a woman aged 55-69 years in good health. This CDR3 is CASSYTGVPNEQFF. In DNA form, the CDR3 reads TGTGCCAGCAGCTATACAGGGGTCCCCAATGAGCAGTTCTTC.